Presented here are 16 T cell receptor beta chains from one specimen sequenced in a study of CD8+ T cells in alopecia areata. As the sequencing template, cDNA was produced by extracting RNA and reverse transcribing it. Assay used: immunoSEQ multiplex PCR; TCRdb lists only in-frame clones, some missing. The specimen has around 110,000 clones, none found just once. Sequenced input: lesional skin. These receptor sequences come from a C3H/HeJ mouse with alopecia areata. Mouse MHC haplotype: H2-k.

This clone showed up just a few times. Mouse gene names and germline throughout. The CDR3 end is not reached by the read, which stops 4 residues before it; the germline J gene fills it in. The genes are TRBV1 and TRBJ2-4; TRBD1 aligns across 12 bases. Germline assignment: CDR1 NSQYPW and CDR2 LRSPGD (reference sequence). The CDR3 sequence is 14 residues long. CDR3 DNA, as far as it was read: TGCACCTGCAGTGAGGGACAGGGGGCAAAC. Protein sequence: CTCSEGQGAN. The full CDR3 protein reads CTCSEGQGANTLYF.

This clone was recorded a few times. The listed genes are named as in mouse. The read halts 4 residues ahead of the CDR3 end, with the missing end drawn from the germline J gene. The chain recombines TRBV19 with TRBJ2-3; 8 bases match TRBD2. This CDR3 contains 15 residues. CDR1 is FNHDT, CDR2 SITEND, per germline (reference sequence). J was trimmed by 1 base and V by 2 bases; bases with no gene match: 3. The sequenced CDR3 bases are TGTGCCAGCAGTATTTTGGACTGGGGTGCAGAA. Translated, it gives CASSILDWGAE. The full CDR3 sequence reads CASSILDWGAETLYF.

With respect to this clone: Gene names follow the mouse nomenclature. The sequence runs out 4 residues before the end of the CDR3; the remainder is reconstructed from the germline J gene. This rearrangement joins TRBV13-3 to TRBJ2-2; 10 bases are a match to TRBD1. There are 14 residues in the CDR3. Unmatched junction bases numbered 9, after V lost 10 bases and J lost 6 bases. Germline assignment: CDR1 NNHDY and CDR2 SYVADS. Incomplete CDR3 DNA: TGTGCCGTCTCCGGGACAGGGGTGGCCGGG. Amino acids: CAVSGTGVAG. The entire CDR3 sequence reads CAVSGTGVAGQLYF.

The table lists this clone with a few counts. Gene and germline names: mouse. The read comes to an end 4 residues before the CDR3 does, leaving the germline J gene to fill in the end. The chain carries TRBV31 and TRBJ2-3; no definite D call. Trimming took off 0 bases at V and 0 bases at J, with 10 bases between the two ends. CDR1 and CDR2 (germline): GKSSPN, SITVG. CDR3 length equals 15 residues. The CDR3 is CAWSLTWLSAETLYF. The sequenced CDR3 bases are TGTGCCTGGAGTCTAACCTGGCTTAGTGCAGAA.

A few counts support this clone. The listed genes are named as in mouse. The read terminates 4 residues before the CDR3 end, so the remaining end is supplied by the germline J gene. V is TRBV13-2 and J is TRBJ1-1; D is unresolved. The CDR3 sequence is 11 residues long. Germline CDR1 reads NNHNN; CDR2 reads SYGAGS (reference sequence). The CDR3 region is CASGRHTEVFF. CDR3 DNA (partial): TGTGCCAGCGGTCGACATACA.

Points on this clone: Genes here carry mouse names. Read coverage stops 4 residues before the CDR3 terminus; the germline J gene supplies the remainder. The V call is TRBV13-2, the J call TRBJ2-7; TRBD1 agrees at 7 bases. J lost 3 bases, V lost 8 bases, and 2 bases had no gene match. Per germline, CDR1 NNHNN and CDR2 SYGAGS (reference sequence). This CDR3 has 11 amino acids. Partial CDR3 DNA: TGTGCCAGAAGGGACAGCTAT. It specifies CARRDSY. The full CDR3 protein reads CARRDSYEQYF.

This clone appeared a few times. Mouse gene names apply. The read ends 4 residues early relative to the CDR3; the germline J gene fills the gap. This rearrangement joins TRBV13-2 to TRBJ2-4, with 8 bases lining up with TRBD2. The V gene's germline CDR1 is NNHNN and CDR2 SYGAGS (reference sequence). With V trimmed by 2 bases and J by 0 bases, 5 bases remained unmatched. CDR3 length equals 16 residues. CDR3 loop: CASGDWTGSSQNTLYF. The part of the CDR3 DNA that was read is TGTGCCAGCGGTGACTGGACTGGGTCTAGTCAAAAC.

This clone has more than one count but fewer than ten. Germline and genes: mouse. The CDR3 end falls 4 residues outside the read, so it is completed with the germline J gene. The chain recombines TRBV13-3 with TRBJ2-2, with 9 nucleotides matching TRBD2. The trim removed 5 bases at V and 1 base at J, leaving 3 bases unmatched. Germline CDR1 reads NNHDY; CDR2 reads SYVADS. The CDR3 loop spans 15 amino acids. Partial CDR3 DNA: TGTGCCAGCAGCAGACTGGGGGTAAACACCGGG. Protein: CASSRLGVNTG. From start to end, the CDR3 is CASSRLGVNTGQLYF. Combining the CDR3 with reference TRBV13-3 and TRBJ2-2 gives the whole variable domain EAAVTQSPRSKVAVTGGKVTLSCHQTNNHDYMYWYRQDTGHGLRLIHYSYVADSTEKGDIPDGYKASRPSQENFSLILELASLSQTAVYFCASSRLGVNTGQLYFGEGSKLTVL.

This clone was observed a handful of times. Mouse names are used for the genes. The part of the CDR3 DNA that was read is TGTGCCAGCTTGGGACAAAAAAACACA. Translation: CASLGQKNT. The full CDR3 protein is CASLGQKNTEVFF. The chain combines TRBV13-3 with TRBJ1-1, with D perhaps matching TRBD1 (6 bases). The read gets to within 4 residues of the CDR3 end, and the germline J gene fills in the rest. The V end was cut by 7 bases, the J end by 1 base, with 11 bases between. The CDR3 covers 13 residues. Germline V gene lookup returns CDR1 NNHDY and CDR2 SYVADS.

This clone was seen only a few times. The listed genes are named as in mouse. The missing CDR3 end, 4 residues past where the read stops, is filled in from the germline J gene. The chain recombines TRBV1 with TRBJ2-5, with TRBD2 matching 10 bases. CDR3 length equals 15 residues. Germline V lookup: CDR1 NSQYPW, CDR2 LRSPGD (reference sequence). CDR3 region: CTCSADDWGVDTQYF. CDR3 DNA, as far as it was read: TGCACCTGCAGTGCAGATGACTGGGGGGTTGAC.

This clone was seen more than once but under ten times. Genes and germline come from the mouse. The CDR3: CASSDPTGGRGAEQFF. Incomplete CDR3 DNA: TGTGCCAGCAGTGATCCAACTGGGGGGAGAGGGGCT. V gene TRBV13-1 combines with J gene TRBJ2-1; 9 positions match TRBD2. With the read ending 4 residues before the CDR3 end, the germline J gene is used to fill in that end. The CDR3 loop spans 16 amino acids. Per germline, CDR1 NSHNY and CDR2 SYGAGN.

Note on this clone: Since a much larger clone is just one base distant, this may be a read error. Mouse germline and gene names are used. The sequence runs out 4 residues before the end of the CDR3; the remainder is reconstructed from the germline J gene. V usage is TRBV14 and J usage is TRBJ2-2, with D perhaps TRBD1 (6 bases). The V end was cut by 4 bases, the J end by 5 bases, with 6 bases between. The CDR3 sequence is 12 residues long. Germline V lookup: CDR1 SGHDT, CDR2 FRDEAV. Here the CDR3 reads CASSTGTGQLYF. The CDR3 DNA, read in part, is TGTGCCAGCAGTACAGGGACCGGG.

In this sample, this clone turned up a few times. Gene names refer to mouse genes. The CDR3 reads CASSGTPNSDYTF. CDR3 DNA, as far as it was read: TGTGCCAGCTCTGGGACACCAAACTCC. The J gene is TRBJ1-2, the V gene TRBV12-1; possibly TRBD1 for D (6 bases). The read falls 4 residues short of the CDR3 end, and the missing part is taken from the germline J gene. Trimming stripped 3 bases from V and 0 bases from J, with 7 bases between. The length of the CDR3 is 13 residues. Germline CDR1 SGHSN, CDR2 HYEKVE.

In this sample, this clone turned up a few times. Mismatch with germline at one junction end may stem from a read error. Genes here carry mouse names. The read falls 4 residues short of the CDR3 end, and the missing part is taken from the germline J gene. This chain joins TRBV13-2 and TRBJ2-3, with 8 bases aligning to TRBD1. Germline V gene sequence: CDR1 NNHNN, CDR2 SYGAGS (reference sequence). The CDR3 has 15 amino acids. The part of the CDR3 DNA that was read is TGTGCCAGCTGTGATGCCTGGGACAGGGCAGAA. Translation: CASCDAWDRAE. The complete CDR3 reads CASCDAWDRAETLYF.

The sample holds a few counts of this clone. Genes here carry mouse names. The CDR3 bases that were read are TGCACCTGCAGTGCAAGGGCCAGGGCGAGCTCCTAT. Translation gives CTCSARARASSY. The whole CDR3 region reads CTCSARARASSYEQYF. The J gene is TRBJ2-7, the V gene TRBV1; a possible D gene is TRBD1 (5 bases). The read gets to within 4 residues of the CDR3 end, and the germline J gene fills in the rest. The CDR3 has 16 amino acids. Trimming removed 2 bases at V and 0 bases at J, with 14 bases between. Germline V CDR1 and CDR2: NSQYPW, LRSPGD (reference sequence).

As for this clone: The germline and genes are mouse ones. The sequenced part of the CDR3 DNA is TGTGCCAGCAGTCAAGGGGAAGCAGAA. This codes for CASSQGEAE. The entire CDR3 sequence reads CASSQGEAETLYF. The chain links TRBV13-3 to TRBJ2-3, with TRBD1 as a possible D gene (5 bases). The read gets to within 4 residues of the CDR3 end, and the germline J gene fills in the rest. Germline values: CDR1 NNHDY, CDR2 SYVADS. Trimming removed 4 bases from V and 3 bases from J, with 9 bases in between. CDR3 length: 13 residues.